Below, 14 T cell receptor beta chains from the same sample are listed, as sequenced in a study of CD8 T cells in Susac syndrome. A quantity of about 0.5 to 1 ug RNA underwent reverse transcription using random hexamers. TCRdb recomputed calls from the immunoSEQ multiplex PCR reads with MiXCR, one row per CDR3 protein. In the table there are about 170,000 distinct CDR3 sequences, approximately 93% of which are singletons. Sequencing used CD4+ T cells from PBMCs. The receptors shown here come from a human donor with multiple sclerosis.

The chain combines TRBV5-6 with TRBJ2-3; D not resolved. This CDR3 region has 13 residues. Looked up from germline, CDR1 is SGHDT and CDR2 is YYEEEE. Trimming shortened V by 3 bases and J by 1 base, and 6 bases separated the two germline ends. This chain's CDR3 is CASSYFRTDTQYF. Written as DNA, the CDR3 is TGTGCCAGCAGCTACTTTCGCACAGATACGCAGTATTTT.

V gene TRBV7-3 combines with J gene TRBJ1-3, with D unresolved. Germline CDR1 reads SGHTA; CDR2 reads FQGTGA. Trimming removed 5 bases at V and 0 bases at J, with 8 bases between. This CDR3 contains 14 residues. In DNA, the CDR3 is TGTGCCAGCAGCCCGATAAACTCTGGAAACACCATATATTTT. It translates to CASSPINSGNTIYF.

The chain carries TRBV10-3 and TRBJ2-3; D uncertain. Germline lookup yields CDR1 ENHRY and CDR2 SYGVKD. The CDR3 runs to 11 residues. Trimming stripped 8 bases from V and 5 bases from J, with 8 bases between. The CDR3 DNA reads as TGTGCCATCCGGGCAGGAGATACGCAGTATTTT. This translates into CAIRAGDTQYF.

This chain connects TRBV5-1 to TRBJ2-5; 8 bases align to TRBD1. CDR3 length: 16 amino acids. V lost 3 bases and J lost 5; bases outside the gene matches: 12. Germline CDR1 SGHRS, CDR2 YFSETQ. In nucleotides, the CDR3 is TGCGCCAGCAGCTCACTCCCTTCAGGGGGCGCGGAGACCCAGTACTTC. Encoded protein: CASSSLPSGGAETQYF.

The chain employs TRBV5-1 and TRBJ2-7, with TRBD1 matching over 8 bases. With 4 bases clipped from V and 2 bases from J, the junction kept 5 bases outside the gene matches. This CDR3 is built from 14 residues. Germline V gene data show CDR1 as SGHRS and CDR2 as YFSETQ. CDR3 protein: CASSVDRDAYEQYF. The CDR3 bases are TGCGCCAGCAGCGTGGACAGGGATGCCTACGAGCAGTACTTC. Full variable domain (rest looked up from reference TRBV5-1 and TRBJ2-7): KAGVTQTPRYLIKTRGQQVTLSCSPISGHRSVSWYQQTPGQGLQFLFEYFSETQRNKGNFPGRFSGRQFSNSRSEMNVSTLELGDSALYLCASSVDRDAYEQYFGPGTRLTVT.

The chain carries TRBV10-2 and TRBJ2-3; D may be TRBD1 (5 bases). CDR1 and CDR2 (germline): WSHSY, SAAADI. This CDR3 comprises 15 residues. V was cut by 8 bases and J by 5 bases, with 20 bases left in between. CDR3 region: CASDQSQAPEDTQYF. DNA of the CDR3: TGCGCCAGCGATCAATCACAGGCCCCAGAAGATACGCAGTATTTT.

The rearrangement uses TRBV5-1 and TRBJ2-7; the match to TRBD2 covers 12 bases. The V gene end was trimmed by 0 bases and the J gene end by 6 bases; junction bases not matched to a gene: 4. The CDR3 covers 15 residues. CDR1 is SGHRS and CDR2 is YFSETQ in the germline V gene. The CDR3 DNA sequence: TGCGCCAGCAGCTTGGAACTAGCGGGAGGCGGCGAGCAGTACTTC. The encoded protein is CASSLELAGGGEQYF.

In nucleotides, the CDR3 is TGTGCCAGCAGTCGGGAGACCGGGGAGCTGTTTTTT. Translation gives CASSRETGELFF. The chain uses TRBV12-3 or TRBV12-4 and TRBJ2-2, with D possibly matching TRBD2 (6 bases). The V and J ends lost 5 bases and 5 bases respectively, with 6 bases between them. This CDR3 contains 12 residues.

This clonotype appeared once. The chain combines TRBV12-3 or TRBV12-4 with TRBJ2-1; 8 bases agree with TRBD2. CDR3 size: 15 residues. Trimming cost V 7 bases and J 2 bases; bases outside gene matches: 7. CDR3 sequence reads: CASTLLAAAYNEQFF. The CDR3 DNA sequence: TGTGCCAGCACCCTACTAGCGGCCGCCTACAATGAGCAGTTCTTC.

This chain uses TRBV11-3 with TRBJ2-1; 10 bases fit TRBD2. The length of the CDR3 is 13 residues. Germline values: CDR1 SGHNT, CDR2 YENEEA. With V trimmed by 2 bases and J by 10 bases, 2 bases remained unmatched. DNA for the CDR3: TGTGCCAGCAGCTTAACTAGCGGGACCGAGCAGTTCTTC. This encodes CASSLTSGTEQFF. Combining the CDR3 with reference TRBV11-3 and TRBJ2-1 gives the whole variable domain EAGVVQSPRYKIIEKKQPVAFWCNPISGHNTLYWYLQNLGQGPELLIRYENEEAVDDSQLPKDRFSAERLKGVDSTLKIQPAELGDSAVYLCASSLTSGTEQFFGPGTRLTVL.

This chain links TRBV28 with TRBJ1-1, with unresolved D. Germline V gene sequence: CDR1 MDHEN, CDR2 SYDVKM. The V gene lost 5 bases and the J gene lost 4 bases, with 5 bases spanning the gap. The CDR3 has 11 amino acids. In nucleotides, the CDR3 is TGTGCCAGCAGTAGGATCACTGAAGCTTTCTTT. Translating gives CASSRITEAFF.

J is TRBJ1-1 and V is TRBV5-1; tentative D call: TRBD1 (5 bases). V was clipped by 0 bases and J by 7 bases, with 13 bases between them. CDR3 length: 14 amino acids. Germline CDR1 SGHRS, CDR2 YFSETQ. CDR3 amino acids: CASSLGESTDEAFF. The DNA for the CDR3 is TGCGCCAGCAGCTTGGGGGAATCGACAGATGAAGCTTTCTTT.

The gene calls are TRBV27 and TRBJ2-5, with 9 bases fitting TRBD2. Germline CDR1 is MNHEY and CDR2 is SMNVEV (reference sequence). This CDR3 is built from 15 residues. Trimming took 5 bases from V and 4 from J; bases not matched to a gene: 8. For the CDR3, the DNA is TGTGCCAGCAGTAGGGTCGCGGGGGGGGCAGAGACCCAGTACTTC. This encodes CASSRVAGGAETQYF.

V is TRBV7-2 and J is TRBJ1-5; TRBD1 matches at 7 bases. CDR1 is SGHTA, CDR2 FQGNSA, per germline. CDR3 length: 13 residues. Trimming took 0 bases from V and 11 from J; bases not matched to a gene: 4. The CDR3 nucleotides read TGTGCCAGCAGCTTAGCCCTTGACAGGGCCCAGCATTTT. This translates into CASSLALDRAQHF.